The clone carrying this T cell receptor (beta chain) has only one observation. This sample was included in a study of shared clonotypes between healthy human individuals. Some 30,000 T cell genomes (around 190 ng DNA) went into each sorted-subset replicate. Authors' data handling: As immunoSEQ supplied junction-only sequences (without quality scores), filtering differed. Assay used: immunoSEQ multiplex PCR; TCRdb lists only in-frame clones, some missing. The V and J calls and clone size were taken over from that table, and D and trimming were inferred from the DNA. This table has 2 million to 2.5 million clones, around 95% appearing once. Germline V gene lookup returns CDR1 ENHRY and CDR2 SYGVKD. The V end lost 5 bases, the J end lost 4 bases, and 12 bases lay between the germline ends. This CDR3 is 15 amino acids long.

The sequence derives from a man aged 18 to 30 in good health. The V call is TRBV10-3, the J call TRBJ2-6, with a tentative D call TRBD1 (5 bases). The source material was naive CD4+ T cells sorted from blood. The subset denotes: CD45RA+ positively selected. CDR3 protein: CAISRADNGANVLTF. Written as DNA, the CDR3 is TGTGCCATCAGTAGGGCGGACAACGGGGCCAACGTCCTGACTTTC.